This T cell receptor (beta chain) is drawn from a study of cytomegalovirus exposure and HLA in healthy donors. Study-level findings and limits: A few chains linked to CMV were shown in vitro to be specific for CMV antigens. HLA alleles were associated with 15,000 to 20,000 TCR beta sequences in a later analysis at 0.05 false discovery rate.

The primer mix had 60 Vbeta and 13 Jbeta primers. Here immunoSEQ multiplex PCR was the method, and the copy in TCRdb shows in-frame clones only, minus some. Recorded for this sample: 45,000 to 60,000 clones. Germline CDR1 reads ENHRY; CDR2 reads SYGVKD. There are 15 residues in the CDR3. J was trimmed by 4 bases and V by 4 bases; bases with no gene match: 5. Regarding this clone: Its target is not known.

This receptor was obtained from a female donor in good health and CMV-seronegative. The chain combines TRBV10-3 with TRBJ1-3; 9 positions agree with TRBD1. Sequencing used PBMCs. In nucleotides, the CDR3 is TGTGCCATCAGTGGCGACAGGGGGTTAGGAAACACCATATATTTT. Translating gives CAISGDRGLGNTIYF.